These 10 T cell receptor beta chains were all obtained from the same sample, sequenced in a study of blood T cell repertoires in COVID-19 (TCRdb year 2020). Preparation of the library involved the immunoSEQ multiplex PCR assay. Entries here come from immuneACCESS through TCRdb and include only in-frame sequences with V and J called. Some clones fail to appear in such tables; in the studies checked, an unresolved V gene covers under half of the shortfall, and the cause of the remainder is unknown. The sample has a few hundred thousand clones on record, around 86% of them singletons. In total, the top ten clones hold 1% of the sample. The sequencing input was peripheral blood. The source of these receptors is a man aged 45-65 years with active or convalescent COVID-19.

The chain links TRBV7-9 to TRBJ2-7; 8 positions agree with TRBD1. The CDR3 totals 16 residues. The germline V gene encodes CDR1 SEHNR and CDR2 FQNEAQ (reference sequence). V shed 6 bases and J 4 bases; nucleotides not matched to a gene: 14. The CDR3 is CASSQHPGQVPYEQYF. The CDR3 DNA is TGTGCCAGCAGTCAACATCCGGGACAGGTTCCGTACGAGCAGTACTTC.

The gene calls are TRBV30 and TRBJ1-2; D remains unclear. Germline-derived CDR1 and CDR2 are GTSNPN and SVGIG (reference sequence). The V gene lost 0 bases and the J gene lost 4 bases, with 3 bases spanning the gap. The CDR3 length is 11 residues. The chain's CDR3 is CAWSVAYGYTF. The CDR3 DNA is TGTGCCTGGAGTGTGGCCTATGGCTACACCTTC.

J is TRBJ2-7 and V is TRBV24-1; perhaps TRBD1 as D (5 bases). Trimming removed 6 bases at V and 5 bases at J, with 31 bases between. Per the germline V gene, CDR1 is KGHDR and CDR2 is SFDVKD. The CDR3 contains 19 residues. The CDR3 spells CATSLVFDKIWQGSHEQYF. Written as DNA, the CDR3 is TGTGCCACCAGTCTAGTATTCGATAAGATTTGGCAGGGCTCTCACGAGCAGTACTTC.

V usage is TRBV18 and J usage is TRBJ1-4, with TRBD1 matching 7 bases. J gave up 0 bases and V 6 bases, and 7 bases lay outside the gene matches. Germline V gives CDR1 KGHSH, CDR2 LQKENI. The CDR3 has 16 amino acids. CDR3 DNA sequence: TGTGCCAGCTCCAAGGGACAGTTTGCAACTAATGAAAAACTGTTTTTT. It specifies CASSKGQFATNEKLFF. Filled out from reference TRBV18 and TRBJ1-4, the complete variable domain reads NAGVMQNPRHLVRRRGQEARLRCSPMKGHSHVYWYRQLPEEGLKFMVYLQKENIIDESGMPKERFSAEFPKEGPSILRIQQVVRGDSAAYFCASSKGQFATNEKLFFGSGTQLSVL.

This chain's CDR3 is CSASGFSSYEQYF. The CDR3 DNA follows: TGCAGTGCTAGTGGTTTCAGCTCCTACGAGCAGTACTTC. The chain links TRBV20-1 to TRBJ2-7; no firm D call. V lost 3 bases, J lost 0 bases, and 9 bases lay in between. This CDR3 is built from 13 residues. Germline CDR1 is DFQATT and CDR2 is SNEGSKA (reference sequence).

The J gene is TRBJ1-5, the V gene TRBV10-1, with a weak D call TRBD1 (6 bases). Trimming shortened V by 3 bases and J by 0 bases, and 18 bases separated the two germline ends. CDR3 length equals 18 residues. The V gene's germline CDR1 is WNHNN and CDR2 SYGVQD (reference sequence). The CDR3 DNA is TGCGCCAGCAGTGACGGTGGAGAGTCAGGGGATAGCAATCAGCCCCAGCATTTT. Translating it yields CASSDGGESGDSNQPQHF.

This clone has just one count. The chain joins TRBV5-1 to TRBJ1-1; D is possibly TRBD1 (5 bases). Germline lookup yields CDR1 SGHRS and CDR2 YFSETQ. Trimming pared 0 bases from V and 5 bases from J, leaving 11 bases between. This CDR3 contains 14 residues. For the CDR3, the DNA is TGCGCCAGCAGCTTGGCAGGGCTTGGGACTGAAGCTTTCTTT. This gives the protein CASSLAGLGTEAFF.

The rearrangement links TRBV5-6 to TRBJ1-2, with D unresolved. The CDR3 has 14 amino acids. Germline CDR1 SGHDT, CDR2 YYEEEE. V lost 0 bases, J lost 2 bases, and 8 bases lay in between. The CDR3 DNA reads TGTGCCAGCAGCTTGGCAGGAAGGAACTATGGCTACACCTTC. It yields the protein CASSLAGRNYGYTF.

This chain connects TRBV2 to TRBJ2-6; D is unclear. V lost 6 bases, J lost 2 bases, and 8 bases lay in between. Germline V CDR1 and CDR2: SNHLY, FYNNEI. The CDR3 consists of 14 residues. The CDR3 DNA is TGTGCCAGCAGCCCAATCCCTGGGGCCAACGTCCTGACTTTC. It translates to CASSPIPGANVLTF.

The chain recombines TRBV14 with TRBJ1-5; TRBD1 might be the D (5 bases). The germline V and J ends were trimmed by 4 bases and 7 bases, with 14 bases remaining between them. CDR3 size: 14 residues. Germline CDR1 and CDR2: SGHDN and FVKESK. CDR3 amino acids: CASSLWGVGQPQHF. Written as DNA, the CDR3 is TGTGCCAGCAGCCTATGGGGGGTAGGCCAGCCCCAGCATTTT. Together with reference TRBV14 and TRBJ1-5, the CDR3 gives the full variable domain: EAGVTQFPSHSVIEKGQTVTLRCDPISGHDNLYWYRRVMGKEIKFLLHFVKESKQDESGMPNNRFLAERTGGTYSTLKVQPAELEDSGVYFCASSLWGVGQPQHFGDGTRLSIL.